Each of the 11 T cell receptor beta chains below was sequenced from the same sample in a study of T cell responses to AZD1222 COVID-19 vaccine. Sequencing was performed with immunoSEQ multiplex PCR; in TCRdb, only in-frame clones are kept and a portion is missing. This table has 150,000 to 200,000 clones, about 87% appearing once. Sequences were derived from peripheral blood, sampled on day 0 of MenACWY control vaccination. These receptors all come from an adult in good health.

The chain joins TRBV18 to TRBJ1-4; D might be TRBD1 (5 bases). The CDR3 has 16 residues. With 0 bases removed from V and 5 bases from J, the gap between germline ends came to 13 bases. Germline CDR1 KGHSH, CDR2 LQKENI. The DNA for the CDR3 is TGTGCCAGCTCACCACCGGAGGGGAGGAAGAATGAAAAACTGTTTTTT. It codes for CASSPPEGRKNEKLFF.

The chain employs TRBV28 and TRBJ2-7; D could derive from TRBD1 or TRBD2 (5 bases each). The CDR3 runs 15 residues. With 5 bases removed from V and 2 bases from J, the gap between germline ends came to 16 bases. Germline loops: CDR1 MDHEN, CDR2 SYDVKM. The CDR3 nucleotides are TGTGCCAGCAGTGGTGTCGGGACCAGGGCCTACGAGCAGTACTTC. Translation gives CASSGVGTRAYEQYF.

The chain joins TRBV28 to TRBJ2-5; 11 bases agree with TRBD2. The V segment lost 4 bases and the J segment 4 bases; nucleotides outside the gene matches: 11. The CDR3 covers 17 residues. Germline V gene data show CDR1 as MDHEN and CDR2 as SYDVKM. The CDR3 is CASSSYLTSGVGETQYF. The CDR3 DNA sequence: TGTGCCAGCAGTTCCTACTTGACTAGCGGGGTTGGAGAGACCCAGTACTTC.

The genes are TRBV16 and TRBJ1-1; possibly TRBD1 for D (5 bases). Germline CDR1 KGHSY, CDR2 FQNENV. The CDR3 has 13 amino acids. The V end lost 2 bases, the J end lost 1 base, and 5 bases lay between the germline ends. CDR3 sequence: CASSQDRNTEAFF. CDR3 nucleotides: TGTGCCAGCAGCCAAGACAGGAACACTGAAGCTTTCTTT.

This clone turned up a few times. The CDR3 sequence is CASSASTGKGETQYF. As DNA, the CDR3 is TGTGCCAGCAGCGCCTCAACAGGGAAGGGAGAGACCCAGTACTTC. The J gene is TRBJ2-5, the V gene TRBV9, with D maybe TRBD1 (6 bases). CDR1 and CDR2 (germline): SGDLS, YYNGEE. Trimming took off 3 bases at V and 4 bases at J, with 16 bases between the two ends. The CDR3 loop spans 15 amino acids.

DNA of the CDR3: TGTGCCAGCAGCGTAGATAGCGGGAGATCAGATACGCAGTATTTT. Amino acid sequence: CASSVDSGRSDTQYF. This rearrangement joins TRBV9 to TRBJ2-3; 9 bases are shared with TRBD2. V was pared by 0 bases and J by 4 bases, with 3 bases of the junction left unmatched. The germline CDR1 and CDR2 sequences are SGDLS and YYNGEE. CDR3 length: 15 amino acids.

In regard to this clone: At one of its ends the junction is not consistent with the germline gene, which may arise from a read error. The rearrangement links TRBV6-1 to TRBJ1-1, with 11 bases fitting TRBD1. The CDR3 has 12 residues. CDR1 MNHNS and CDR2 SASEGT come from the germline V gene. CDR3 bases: TGTGCCAGCAGGGAAGGGACAGGGGGTGCTTTCTTT. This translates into CASREGTGGAFF.

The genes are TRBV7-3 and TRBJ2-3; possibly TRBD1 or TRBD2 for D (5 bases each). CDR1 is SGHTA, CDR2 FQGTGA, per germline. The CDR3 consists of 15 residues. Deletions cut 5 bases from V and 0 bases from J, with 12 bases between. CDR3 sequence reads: CASSPGTYSTDTQYF. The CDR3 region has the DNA TGTGCCAGCAGCCCTGGGACCTACAGCACAGATACGCAGTATTTT. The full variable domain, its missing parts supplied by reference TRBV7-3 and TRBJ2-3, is GAGVSQTPSNKVTEKGKYVELRCDPISGHTALYWYRQSLGQGPEFLIYFQGTGAADDSGLPNDRFFAVRPEGSVSTLKIQRTERGDSAVYLCASSPGTYSTDTQYFGPGTRLTVL.

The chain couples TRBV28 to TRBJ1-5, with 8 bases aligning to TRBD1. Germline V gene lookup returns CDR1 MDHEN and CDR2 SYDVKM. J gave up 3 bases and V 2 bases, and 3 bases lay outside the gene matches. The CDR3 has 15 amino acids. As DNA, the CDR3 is TGTGCCAGCAGTTTAGGGACAGGCCTCAATCAGCCCCAGCATTTT. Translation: CASSLGTGLNQPQHF.

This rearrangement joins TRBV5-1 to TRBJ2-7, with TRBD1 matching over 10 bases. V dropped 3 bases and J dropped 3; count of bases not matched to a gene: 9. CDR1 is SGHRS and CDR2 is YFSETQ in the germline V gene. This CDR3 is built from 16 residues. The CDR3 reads CASSWTTGTGDYEQYF. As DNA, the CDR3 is TGCGCCAGCAGCTGGACCACCGGGACAGGGGACTACGAGCAGTACTTC. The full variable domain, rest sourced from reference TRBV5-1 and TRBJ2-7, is KAGVTQTPRYLIKTRGQQVTLSCSPISGHRSVSWYQQTPGQGLQFLFEYFSETQRNKGNFPGRFSGRQFSNSRSEMNVSTLELGDSALYLCASSWTTGTGDYEQYFGPGTRLTVT.

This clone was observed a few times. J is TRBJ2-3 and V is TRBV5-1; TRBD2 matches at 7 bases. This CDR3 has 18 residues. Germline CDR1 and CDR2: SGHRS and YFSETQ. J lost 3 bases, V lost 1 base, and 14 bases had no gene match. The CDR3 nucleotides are TGCGCCAGCAGCTTGAAAAGGAGGACCGAGGGAGGGACAGATACGCAGTATTTT. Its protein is CASSLKRRTEGGTDTQYF.